Each of the 14 T cell receptor beta chains below was sequenced from the same sample in a study of T cells in women clearing cervical HPV infection. Profiled with immunoSEQ multiplex PCR; TCRdb holds only in-frame clones, not every one. The sample totals 30,000 to 45,000 clones. Sequenced sample: blood buffy coat. The receptor source for this set is a woman between 18 and 69 years old with a cervical HPV16 infection that either progressed to CIN3+ or cleared (not recorded which).

A note on this clone: The CDR3 extends 3 residues past the end of the read, so its final part is completed from the germline J gene. The rearrangement links TRBV29-1 to TRBJ2-7; D not resolved. Trimming shortened V by 2 bases and J by 5 bases, and 13 bases separated the two germline ends. CDR1 is SQVTM and CDR2 is ANQGSEA in the germline V gene. There are 13 residues in the CDR3. CDR3 sequence reads: CSVESPSRNEQYF. Partial CDR3 DNA: TGCAGCGTTGAATCCCCGTCGCGGAACGAG.

To note about this clone: The junction departs from germline at one end; a sequencing error may be responsible. From the germline J gene comes the end of the CDR3, since the read stops 3 residues before it. This chain joins TRBV4-2 and TRBJ1-4; D is unresolved. Germline-derived CDR1 and CDR2 are LGHNA and YNFKEQ. The CDR3 consists of 14 residues. The covered CDR3 bases are TGCGCCAGCACGTTGAATGTCGGGGTCGGAGAA. It specifies CASTLNVGVGE. The entire CDR3 is CASTLNVGVGELFF.

About this clone itself: Read data end 3 residues before the CDR3 end; the end is taken from the germline J gene. V and J are TRBV7-8 and TRBJ2-7, with 9 bases lining up with TRBD2. CDR3 size: 16 residues. Germline CDR1 reads SGHVS; CDR2 reads FQNEAQ. Trimming at V came to 0 bases and at J to 2 bases, leaving 5 bases not matched to a gene. The CDR3 reads CASSLAIAGVTYEQYF. The covered CDR3 bases are TGTGCCAGCAGCTTAGCAATAGCGGGAGTGACCTACGAG.

Points on this clone: One end of the junction does not line up with germline, which may come from a read error. From the germline J gene comes the end of the CDR3, since the read stops 3 residues before it. The chain recombines TRBV7-7 with TRBJ2-1; 10 bases line up with TRBD2. This CDR3 is 16 amino acids long. Looked up from germline, CDR1 is SSHAT and CDR2 is FNYEAQ (reference sequence). The sequenced part of the CDR3 DNA is TGTGCTAGCAGCCGACTAGCGGGTCAATTCTACAATGAG. Amino acids: CASSRLAGQFYNE. The entire CDR3 reads CASSRLAGQFYNEQFF.

In regard to this clone: The read stops 3 residues short of the end of the CDR3; the missing end is completed from the germline J gene. The gene calls are TRBV20-1 and TRBJ2-7, with 16 bases identical to TRBD2. Germline V gene sequence: CDR1 DFQATT, CDR2 SNEGSKA (reference sequence). V shed 3 bases and J 4 bases; nucleotides not matched to a gene: 6. CDR3 size: 16 residues. The DNA read from the CDR3 is TGCAGTGCTAGGGGGACTAGCGGGAGGGACCTGTACGAG. Translation gives CSARGTSGRDLYE. The full CDR3 is CSARGTSGRDLYEQYF.

With regard to this clone: The read gets to within 3 residues of the CDR3 end, and the germline J gene fills in the rest. The chain carries TRBV7-2 and TRBJ2-7; TRBD2 is a possible D gene (5 bases). In germline, CDR1 is SGHTA, CDR2 FQGNSA. V was pared by 6 bases and J by 5 bases, with 14 bases between. The CDR3 contains 13 residues. The DNA read from the CDR3 is TGTGCCAGCAGATTCCGGGGAAGGGACGAG. Translation: CASRFRGRDE. The CDR3, in full, reads CASRFRGRDEQYF.

CDR3 DNA (partial): TGTGCCAGCAGTCCTACCGGGCACAGGGCCTACGAG. The encoded protein is CASSPTGHRAYE. The CDR3 reads in full as CASSPTGHRAYEQYF. The chain links TRBV5-6 to TRBJ2-7, with a possible D match to TRBD1 (6 bases). The read finishes 3 residues shy of the CDR3 end, and the germline J gene is used to complete it. Germline V gene data show CDR1 as SGHDT and CDR2 as YYEEEE. This CDR3 comprises 15 residues. V was cut by 5 bases and J by 2 bases, with 17 bases left in between.

Concerning this clone itself: At one boundary the junction diverges from the germline segment, which might be a read error. The CDR3 goes on 3 residues after the read ends, and that part is filled in from the germline J gene. The rearrangement uses TRBV7-7 and TRBJ2-1; tentatively, D is TRBD2 (6 bases). This CDR3 spans 15 amino acids. Per germline, CDR1 SSHAT and CDR2 FNYEAQ (reference sequence). The sequenced part of the CDR3 DNA is TGTGCTAGCAGCAGAGACGGCGGGATCGGCAATGAG. Translated: CASSRDGGIGNE. The CDR3, in full, reads CASSRDGGIGNEQFF.

As concerns this clone: The CDR3 is cut off 3 residues early in the read; its end comes from the germline J gene. The chain employs TRBV5-1 and TRBJ1-2; D is unclear. CDR3 length: 13 residues. Per the germline V gene, CDR1 is SGHRS and CDR2 is YFSETQ. Trimming pared 0 bases from V and 4 bases from J, leaving 7 bases between. This chain's CDR3 is CASSLEGPYGYTF. The part of the CDR3 DNA that was read is TGCGCCAGCAGCTTGGAAGGCCCCTATGGC.

Turning to this clone: The DNA ends 3 residues before the CDR3 does, and the rest of the CDR3 is filled in from the germline J gene. This rearrangement joins TRBV7-2 to TRBJ2-5; no clear D. The germline CDR1 and CDR2 sequences are SGHTA and FQGNSA. The ends were cut back, 3 bases at V and 5 bases at J, with 7 bases in the middle. The CDR3 runs to 12 residues. Here the CDR3 reads CASSLGLETQYF. CDR3 bases read: TGTGCCAGCAGCTTGGGCCTGGAGACC.

Comments on this clone: Read data end 3 residues before the CDR3 end; the end is taken from the germline J gene. The rearrangement uses TRBV2 and TRBJ2-7; 9 nucleotides line up with TRBD2. Germline-derived CDR1 and CDR2 are SNHLY and FYNNEI. The J segment lost 3 bases and the V segment lost 1 base, leaving 4 bases of the junction unmatched. CDR3 length: 15 residues. Incomplete CDR3 DNA: TGTGCCAGCAGTGAAGGGCGGGGGGGCAGCTACGAG. This gives the protein CASSEGRGGSYE. Given in full, the CDR3 is CASSEGRGGSYEQYF.

Turning to this clone: The CDR3 end is not reached by the read, which stops 3 residues before it; the germline J gene fills it in. The chain carries TRBV11-2 and TRBJ1-3; D is perhaps TRBD1 (6 bases). CDR1 and CDR2 (germline): SGHAT, FQNNGV. The length of the CDR3 is 12 residues. Incomplete CDR3 DNA: TGTGCCAGCAGCTTAGGAGGGGGAACC. Its translation: CASSLGGGT. The complete CDR3 protein is CASSLGGGTIYF. Variable domain in full (rest from reference TRBV11-2 and TRBJ1-3): EAGVAQSPRYKIIEKRQSVAFWCNPISGHATLYWYQQILGQGPKLLIQFQNNGVVDDSQLPKDRFSAERLKGVDSTLKIQPAKLEDSAVYLCASSLGGGTIYFGEGSWLTVV.

For this clone: The CDR3 goes on 3 residues after the read ends, and that part is filled in from the germline J gene. This chain connects TRBV5-6 to TRBJ1-2; 9 nucleotides line up with TRBD1. Trimming cost V 4 bases and J 5 bases; bases outside gene matches: 0. The CDR3 loop spans 12 amino acids. Germline V gives CDR1 SGHDT, CDR2 YYEEEE. The CDR3 spells CASSGTGYGYTF. CDR3 DNA (partial): TGTGCCAGCAGCGGGACAGGGTATGGC.

On this clone: The read terminates 3 residues before the CDR3 end, so the remaining end is supplied by the germline J gene. The chain uses TRBV20-1 and TRBJ2-1, with 10 bases aligning to TRBD2. This CDR3 contains 15 residues. Trimming at V came to 5 bases and at J to 7 bases, leaving 11 bases not matched to a gene. Germline CDR1 reads DFQATT; CDR2 reads SNEGSKA (reference sequence). Incomplete CDR3 DNA: TGCAGTGCTTCTACAAGCGGGAGGGATGTTAATGAG. Translated, it gives CSASTSGRDVNE. The whole CDR3 sequence reads CSASTSGRDVNEQFF.